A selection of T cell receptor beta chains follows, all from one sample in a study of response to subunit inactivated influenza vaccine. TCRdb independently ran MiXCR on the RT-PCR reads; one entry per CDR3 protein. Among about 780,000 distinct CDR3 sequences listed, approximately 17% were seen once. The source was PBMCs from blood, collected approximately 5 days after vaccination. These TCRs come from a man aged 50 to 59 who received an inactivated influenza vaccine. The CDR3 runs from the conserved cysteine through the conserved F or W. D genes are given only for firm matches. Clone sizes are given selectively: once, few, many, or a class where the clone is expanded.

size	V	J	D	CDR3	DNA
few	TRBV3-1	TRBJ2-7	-	CASSLGYGTPTRF	TGTGCCAGCAGCCTCGGTTATGGGACTCCTACACGTTTC
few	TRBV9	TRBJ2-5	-	CASSESPSGGRKTQYF	TGTGCCAGCAGCGAAAGTCCCTCCGGGGGTCGGAAGACCCAGTACTTC
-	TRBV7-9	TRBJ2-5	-	CASSSEAGFVLETQYF	TGTGCCAGCAGCTCCGAGGCTGGATTTGTGTTAGAGACCCAGTACTTC
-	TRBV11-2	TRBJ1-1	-	CASSPKTLPWTVTNTEAFF	TGTGCCAGCAGCCCGAAAACCCTCCCCTGGACAGTAACCAACACTGAAGCTTTCTTT
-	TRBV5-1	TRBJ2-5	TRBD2	CASSLETSGNRGQETQYF	TGCGCCAGCAGCTTGGAGACTAGCGGGAATAGGGGTCAAGAGACCCAGTACTTC
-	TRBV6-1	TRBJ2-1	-	CASRNLGDNEQFF	TGTGCCAGCAGAAACCTTGGGGACAATGAGCAGTTCTTC
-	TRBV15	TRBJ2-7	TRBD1	CATSRGQGVAYEQYF	TGTGCCACCAGCAGAGGACAGGGCGTTGCCTACGAGCAGTACTTC
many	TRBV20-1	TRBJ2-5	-	CSAKPPLGSQETQYF	TGCAGTGCCAAACCGCCCCTCGGATCCCAAGAGACCCAGTACTTC
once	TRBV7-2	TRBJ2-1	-	CASSLVPPRGEKFF	TGTGCCAGCAGCTTAGTGCCCCCCAGGGGGGAGAAGTTCTTC
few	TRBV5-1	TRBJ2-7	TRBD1	CASRDRPFYEQYF	TGCGCCAGCAGGGACAGGCCTTTTTACGAGCAGTACTTC
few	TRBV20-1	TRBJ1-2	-	CSAGGMNGYGYTF	TGCAGTGCGGGGGGCATGAACGGCTATGGCTACACCTTC
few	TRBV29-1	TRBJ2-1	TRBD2	CSVEGRGTRFYNEQFF	TGCAGCGTTGAAGGACGGGGGACTAGATTCTACAATGAGCAGTTCTTC
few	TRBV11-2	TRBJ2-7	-	CASSLDLGVYEQYF	TGTGCCAGCAGCTTAGATCTCGGAGTCTACGAGCAGTACTTC
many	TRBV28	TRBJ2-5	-	CASSLGVRGRETQYF	TGTGCCAGCAGTTTAGGGGTCCGGGGGCGAGAGACCCAGTACTTC
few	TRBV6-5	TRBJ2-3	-	CASSYSLTRSLTDTQYF	TGTGCCAGCAGTTACTCGTTGACTCGATCTCTAACAGATACGCAGTATTTT
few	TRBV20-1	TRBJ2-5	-	CSARDRVVFQETQYF	TGCAGTGCTAGAGATCGGGTAGTATTCCAAGAGACCCAGTACTTC
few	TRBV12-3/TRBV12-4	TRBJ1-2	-	CASKRQYGYTF	TGTGCCAGCAAACGGCAGTATGGCTACACCTTC
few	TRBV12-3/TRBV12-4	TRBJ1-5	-	CASSLTGQPQHF	TGTGCCAGCAGTTTAACAGGGCAGCCCCAGCATTTT
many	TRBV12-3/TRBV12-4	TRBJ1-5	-	CASSLRGDYSNQPQHF	TGTGCCAGCAGTTTAAGAGGGGACTATAGCAATCAGCCCCAGCATTTT
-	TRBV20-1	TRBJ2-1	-	CSASGGQYNEQFF	TGCAGTGCCTCTGGGGGGCAGTACAATGAGCAGTTCTTC
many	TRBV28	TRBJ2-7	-	CASSRARVLPPEQYF	TGTGCCAGCAGTAGAGCTCGGGTTCTGCCGCCCGAGCAGTACTTC
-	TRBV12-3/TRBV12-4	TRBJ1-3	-	CASSFPRQVGNTIYF	TGTGCCAGCAGTTTCCCCCGACAGGTTGGAAACACCATATATTTT
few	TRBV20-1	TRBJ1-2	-	CSARSQANYGYTF	TGCAGTGCTAGATCGCAGGCTAACTATGGCTACACCTTC
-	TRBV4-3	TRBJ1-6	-	CASSQDLAGRSPLHF	TGCGCCAGCAGCCAAGATTTGGCAGGGCGTTCACCCCTCCACTTT
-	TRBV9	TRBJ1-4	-	CASSVGWTNNEKLFF	TGTGCCAGCAGCGTAGGGTGGACTAATAATGAAAAACTGTTTTTT